The source of this T cell receptor beta chain is a study of CD8 T cells in ankylosing spondylitis. General study results and limits: Seemingly characteristic of ankylosing spondylitis blood was a TCR beta motif consisting of under ten highly homologous variants. In reactive arthritis synovial fluid and blood, some motif variants had been reported before. According to the report, clones linked to the disease were significantly enriched in matched synovial fluid samples taken from ankylosing spondylitis patients. Disease-linked clones displayed a CD8+ phenotype and appeared relatively rarely in peripheral blood.

TCRdb re-called the 5' RACE reads with MiXCR, one entry per CDR3 protein. In the table there are about 800,000 distinct CDR3 sequences, about 12% of which are singletons. CDR1 MNHEY and CDR2 SVGEGT come from the germline V gene. The CDR3 totals 14 residues. V lost 0 bases to trimming and J lost 8 bases, with 13 bases between them. Comment on this clonotype: Its antigen remains unknown.

This receptor was taken from a male donor with ankylosing spondylitis. This chain links TRBV6-2 or TRBV6-3 with TRBJ1-1; no definite D call. Sequences were obtained from blood, either unsorted or a sorted T cell fraction (not recorded which). The CDR3 nucleotides read TGTGCCAGCAGTTACTCGATTGTTAGAAGGGAAGCTTTCTTT. Protein sequence: CASSYSIVRREAFF.